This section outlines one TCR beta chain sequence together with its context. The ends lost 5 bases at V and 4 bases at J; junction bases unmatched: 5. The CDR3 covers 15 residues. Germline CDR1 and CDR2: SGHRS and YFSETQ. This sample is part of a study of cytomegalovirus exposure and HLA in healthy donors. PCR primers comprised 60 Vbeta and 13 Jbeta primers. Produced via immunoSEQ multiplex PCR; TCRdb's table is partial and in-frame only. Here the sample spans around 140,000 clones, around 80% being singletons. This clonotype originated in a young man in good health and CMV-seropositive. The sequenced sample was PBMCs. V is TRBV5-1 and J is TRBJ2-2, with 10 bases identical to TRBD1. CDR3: CASRAGTGVTGELFF. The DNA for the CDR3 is TGCGCCAGCAGAGCCGGGACAGGGGTCACCGGGGAGCTGTTTTTT.